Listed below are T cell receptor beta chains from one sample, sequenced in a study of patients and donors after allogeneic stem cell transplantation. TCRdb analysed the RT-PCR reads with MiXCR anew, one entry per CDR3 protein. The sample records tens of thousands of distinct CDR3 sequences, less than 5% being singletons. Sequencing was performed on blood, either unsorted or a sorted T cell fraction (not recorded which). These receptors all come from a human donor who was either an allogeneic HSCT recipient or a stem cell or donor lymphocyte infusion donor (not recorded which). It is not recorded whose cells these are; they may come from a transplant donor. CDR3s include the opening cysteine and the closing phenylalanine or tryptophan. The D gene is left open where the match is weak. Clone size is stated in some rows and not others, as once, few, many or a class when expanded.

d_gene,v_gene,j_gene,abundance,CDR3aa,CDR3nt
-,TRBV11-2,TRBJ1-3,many,CASSSLVYQKGNPSGNTIYF,TGTGCCAGCAGCTCCTTAGTCTATCAAAAGGGAAATCCCTCTGGAAACACCATATATTTT
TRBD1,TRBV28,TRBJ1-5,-,CASSEGQPRQSQHF,TGTGCCAGCAGTGAGGGACAGCCCAGGCAGTCCCAGCATTTT
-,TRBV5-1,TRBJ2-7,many,CASSWPESYEQYF,TGCGCCAGCAGCTGGCCTGAATCCTACGAGCAGTACTTC
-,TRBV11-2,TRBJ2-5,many,CASSRRDSIEETQYF,TGTGCCAGCAGCCGTAGGGACTCGATTGAAGAGACCCAGTACTTC
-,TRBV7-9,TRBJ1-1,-,CASSKGGEAFF,TGTGCCAGCAGCAAAGGGGGTGAAGCTTTCTTT
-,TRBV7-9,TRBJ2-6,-,CASSSRRPSSGANVLTF,TGTGCCAGCAGCTCCCGCAGGCCCAGCTCTGGGGCCAACGTCCTGACTTTC
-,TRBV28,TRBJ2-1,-,CASSPVRHNNEQFF,TGTGCCAGCAGCCCCGTGCGGCATAACAATGAGCAGTTCTTC
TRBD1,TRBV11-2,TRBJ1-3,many,CASSLLWTGQTLYSGNTIYF,TGTGCCAGCAGCTTGCTCTGGACAGGGCAAACACTCTACTCTGGAAACACCATATATTTT
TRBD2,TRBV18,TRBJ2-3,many,CASSPNLSSGEIPSTDTQYF,TGTGCCAGCTCACCCAACCTCTCTAGCGGGGAAATCCCTAGCACAGATACGCAGTATTTT
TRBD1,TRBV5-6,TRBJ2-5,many,CASSLFAGQGAETQYF,TGTGCCAGCAGCTTGTTCGCCGGACAGGGGGCCGAGACCCAGTACTTC
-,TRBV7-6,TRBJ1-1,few,CASSHRSGIGTEAFF,TGTGCCAGCAGCCATAGGTCGGGGATCGGAACTGAAGCTTTCTTT
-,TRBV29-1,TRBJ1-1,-,CSVASGSVNTEAFF,TGCAGCGTTGCCTCGGGCTCCGTGAACACTGAAGCTTTCTTT
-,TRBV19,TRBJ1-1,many,CASSIQPNTEAFF,TGTGCTAGTAGTATACAGCCGAACACTGAAGCTTTCTTT
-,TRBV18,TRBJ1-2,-,CASSPPAQAGDYGYTF,TGTGCCAGCTCACCACCGGCCCAGGCAGGGGACTATGGCTACACCTTC
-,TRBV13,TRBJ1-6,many,CASSDGQSYNSPLHF,TGTGCCAGCAGCGATGGACAGAGTTATAATTCACCCCTCCACTTT
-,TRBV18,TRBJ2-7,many,CASSFTGTQPSYEQYF,TGTGCCAGCTCCTTTACTGGAACCCAACCCTCCTACGAGCAGTACTTC
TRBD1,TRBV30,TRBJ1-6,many,CAWRGTGVVSPLHF,TGTGCCTGGAGAGGGACAGGGGTGGTGTCACCCCTCCACTTT
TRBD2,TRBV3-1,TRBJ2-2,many,CASSQGTSTGELFF,TGTGCCAGCAGCCAGGGGACTAGCACTGGGGAGCTGTTTTTT
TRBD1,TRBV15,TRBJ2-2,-,CATSNPRDSTGELFF,TGTGCCACCAGCAACCCACGGGACAGTACCGGGGAGCTGTTTTTT
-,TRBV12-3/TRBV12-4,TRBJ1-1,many,CASKPGGGDNTEAFF,TGTGCCAGCAAACCCGGAGGGGGGGACAACACTGAAGCTTTCTTT
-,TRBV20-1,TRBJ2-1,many,CSARDQAGSSYNEQFF,TGCAGTGCTAGAGATCAGGCAGGTAGCTCCTACAATGAGCAGTTCTTC
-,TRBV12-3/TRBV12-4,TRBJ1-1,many,CASRTASEAFF,TGTGCCAGCCGGACAGCTAGTGAAGCTTTCTTT
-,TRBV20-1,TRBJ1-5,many,CSARDGAPRSNQPQHF,TGCAGTGCTAGAGATGGGGCACCCAGAAGCAATCAGCCCCAGCATTTT
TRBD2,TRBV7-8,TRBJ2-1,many,CASSLELAGARGFF,TGTGCCAGCAGCTTAGAGTTAGCGGGGGCCCGGGGGTTCTTC
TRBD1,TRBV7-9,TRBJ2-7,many,CASSQRTGARYYEQYF,TGTGCCAGCAGCCAACGGACAGGGGCCCGCTACTACGAGCAGTACTTC
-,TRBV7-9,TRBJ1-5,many,CASSLEGSNQPQHF,TGTGCCAGCAGCTTAGAGGGCAGCAATCAGCCCCAGCATTTT
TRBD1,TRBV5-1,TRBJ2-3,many,CASTPGTGRGDTQYF,TGCGCCAGCACACCCGGGACAGGACGTGGAGATACGCAGTATTTT
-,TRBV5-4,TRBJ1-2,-,CASSPPGHLDGYTF,TGTGCCAGCAGCCCACCGGGACATCTCGATGGCTACACCTTC
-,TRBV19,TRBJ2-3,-,CASSTSGEGTDTQYF,TGTGCCAGTAGTACCTCAGGGGAGGGCACAGATACGCAGTATTTT
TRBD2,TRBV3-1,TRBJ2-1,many,CASSPRWAGGNNEQFF,TGTGCCAGCAGTCCGCGGTGGGCGGGAGGGAACAATGAGCAGTTCTTC
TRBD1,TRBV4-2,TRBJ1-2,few,CASSLPDRLYGYTF,TGTGCCAGCAGCCTCCCGGACAGGCTCTATGGCTACACCTTC
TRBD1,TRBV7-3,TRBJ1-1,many,CASSSGTGTEAFF,TGTGCCAGCAGCTCCGGGACAGGCACTGAAGCTTTCTTT
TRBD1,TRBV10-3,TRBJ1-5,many,CAISESGQVNPQHF,TGTGCCATCAGTGAATCGGGACAGGTAAATCCCCAGCATTTT
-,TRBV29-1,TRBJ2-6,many,CSVATGRGANVLTF,TGCAGCGTCGCGACAGGGAGGGGGGCCAACGTCCTGACTTTC
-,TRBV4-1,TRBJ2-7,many,CASSQDMAAKTYEQYF,TGCGCCAGCAGCCAAGATATGGCGGCGAAAACCTACGAGCAGTACTTC
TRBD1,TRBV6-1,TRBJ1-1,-,CASSIGQGAVTEAFF,TGTGCCAGCAGTATAGGACAGGGGGCGGTCACTGAAGCTTTCTTT
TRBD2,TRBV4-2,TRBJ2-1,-,CASSSSSGQEQFF,TGTGCCAGCAGTTCCTCTAGCGGGCAGGAGCAGTTCTTC
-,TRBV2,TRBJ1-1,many,CATTGGHTEAFF,TGTGCTACAACGGGGGGGCACACTGAAGCTTTCTTT